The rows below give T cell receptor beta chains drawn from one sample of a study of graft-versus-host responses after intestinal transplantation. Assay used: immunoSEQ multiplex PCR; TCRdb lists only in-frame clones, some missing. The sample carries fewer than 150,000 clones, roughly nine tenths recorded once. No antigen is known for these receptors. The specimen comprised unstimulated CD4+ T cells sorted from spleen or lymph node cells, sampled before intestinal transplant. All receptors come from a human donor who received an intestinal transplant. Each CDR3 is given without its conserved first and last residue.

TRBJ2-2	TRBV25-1	ASSIAPGHTGELF
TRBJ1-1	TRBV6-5	ASSTGDSFTEAF
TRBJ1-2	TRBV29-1	SVAPGLQAHYGYT
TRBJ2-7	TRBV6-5	ASGYSGRTYEQY
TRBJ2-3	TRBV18	ASSPQEGAADTQY
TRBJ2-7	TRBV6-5	ASRTSGSPYEQY
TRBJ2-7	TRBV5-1	ASSLGLGSSYEQY
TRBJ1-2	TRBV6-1	ASAASTGGYT
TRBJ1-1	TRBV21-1	ASSNKTGRGLTEAF
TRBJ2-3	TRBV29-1	SVEAGFNTDTQY
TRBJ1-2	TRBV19	ASSGAGGGYT
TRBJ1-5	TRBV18	ASSPIQGNQPQH
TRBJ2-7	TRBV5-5	ASSGKWDRLPYEQY
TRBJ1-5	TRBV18	ASSLSGDNQPQH
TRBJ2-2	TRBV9	ASKSGTSPTGELF
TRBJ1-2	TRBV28	ASSFGALNYGYT
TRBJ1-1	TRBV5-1	ASNRDRGLTEAF
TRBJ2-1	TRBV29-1	SVEATRYNEQF
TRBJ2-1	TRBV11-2	ASSKAGAVYNEQF
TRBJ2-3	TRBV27	ASNLRGTDTQY
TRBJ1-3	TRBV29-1	SVGYTSGNTIY
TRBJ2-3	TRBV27	ASRPWGTGEDTQY
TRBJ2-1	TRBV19	ASNKRGLGSYNEQF
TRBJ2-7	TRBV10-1	ASKDRFHEQY
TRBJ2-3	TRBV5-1	ASSAGTSGYTDTQY
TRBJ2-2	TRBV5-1	ASSLDFNTGELF
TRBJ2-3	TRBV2	ASNLGRADTQY
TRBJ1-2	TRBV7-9	ASKWGGSNYGYT
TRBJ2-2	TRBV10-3	ATRAGGMNTGELF
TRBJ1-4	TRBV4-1	ASSNSGTGPNEKLF
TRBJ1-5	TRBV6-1	ASSVGLRGNQPQH
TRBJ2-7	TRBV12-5	ASGLGSGGPYEQY
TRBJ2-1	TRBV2	ASRDFRSGGGNEQF
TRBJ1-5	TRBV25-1	ASSPGGLGNQPQH
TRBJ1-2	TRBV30	AWTRTGGPYGYT
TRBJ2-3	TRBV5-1	ASSLGGGTSSTDTQY
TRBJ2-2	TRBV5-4	ASSRLIQGGNTGELF
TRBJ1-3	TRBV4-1	ASSQEYSGNTIY
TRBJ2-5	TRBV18	ASSLSGGRKTQY
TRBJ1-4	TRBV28	ASSPAGVDEKLF
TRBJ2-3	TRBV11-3	ASSSDRGPINTQY
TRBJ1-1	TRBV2	ASSEGLNTEAF
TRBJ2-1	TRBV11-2	ASSLQAGGRNEQF
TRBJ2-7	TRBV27	ASKVGTGAPFEQY
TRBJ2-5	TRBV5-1	ASSLSQETQY
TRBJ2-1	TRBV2	ASLAGVSYNEQF
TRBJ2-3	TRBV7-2	ASSLAGVTDTQY
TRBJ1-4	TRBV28	ASSLPRGRTEKLF
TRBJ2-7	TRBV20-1	SVSDRENQY
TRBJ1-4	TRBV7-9	ASSLSLTNEKLF
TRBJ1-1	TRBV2	ASSEGGEAF
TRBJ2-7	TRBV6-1	ASSAYEQY
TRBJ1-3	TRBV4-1	ASSHRAKDRGNTIY